The 10 T cell receptor beta chains presented below share a single source sample, sequenced in a study of graft-versus-host responses after intestinal transplantation. Data came from immunoSEQ multiplex PCR; TCRdb stores just in-frame clones and leaves some out. The table lists tens of thousands of clones, about 90% of them singletons, with 2.7% in the top ten. This specimen was PBMCs, taken around 120 days after intestinal transplantation. The receptors were gathered from a human patient who received an intestinal transplant, so some T cells may come from the graft donor.

The chain employs TRBV5-6 and TRBJ2-3, with D perhaps TRBD2 (7 bases). This CDR3 has 16 residues. Trimming cost V 1 base and J 3 bases, with 15 bases left between them. CDR1 is SGHDT, CDR2 YYEEEE, per germline. CDR3 amino acids: CASSLRLEGGTDTQYF. CDR3 coding DNA: TGTGCCAGCAGCTTGAGGCTAGAGGGGGGGACAGATACGCAGTATTTT.

The chain couples TRBV19 to TRBJ2-7, with a possible D match to TRBD2 (5 bases). The germline gives CDR1 LNHDA, CDR2 SQIVND (reference sequence). The CDR3 consists of 14 residues. Trimming took 10 bases from V and 2 from J, leaving 18 bases between them. The CDR3 sequence: CATHGNSRPYEQYF. In DNA, the CDR3 is TGTGCCACCCACGGGAACTCAAGACCCTACGAGCAGTACTTC.

The chain carries TRBV7-8 and TRBJ2-1, with 11 bases fitting TRBD1. From germline, CDR1 is SGHVS and CDR2 FQNEAQ. V was clipped by 5 bases and J by 8 bases; unmatched bases: 11. This CDR3 region has 16 residues. Here the CDR3 reads CASSARTGGEYYEQFF. CDR3 DNA: TGTGCCAGCAGCGCCCGGACAGGGGGCGAGTACTATGAGCAGTTCTTC.

The rearrangement joins TRBV6-1 to TRBJ2-3; D perhaps matches TRBD1 (6 bases). The CDR3 consists of 14 residues. Per germline, CDR1 MNHNS and CDR2 SASEGT. V was shortened by 6 bases and J by 2 bases, with 12 bases between the two germline ends. The CDR3 region is CASRRQAYTDTQYF. Here the CDR3 DNA reads TGTGCCAGCAGAAGACAGGCCTACACAGATACGCAGTATTTT.

The chain carries TRBV5-1 and TRBJ2-1; TRBD1 aligns across 8 bases. The length of the CDR3 is 13 residues. V was clipped by 3 bases and J by 8 bases; unmatched bases: 4. CDR1 is SGHRS and CDR2 is YFSETQ in the germline V gene. The CDR3 sequence is CASSSQGADEQFF. Written as DNA, the CDR3 is TGCGCCAGCAGCTCCCAGGGGGCAGATGAGCAGTTCTTC.

On this clone: One junction end does not reproduce the germline sequence, and a read error may be involved. The chain couples TRBV6-1 to TRBJ2-7; D possibly corresponds to TRBD1 (6 bases). This CDR3 has 14 residues. CDR1 is MNHNS, CDR2 SASEGT, per germline. The CDR3 coding sequence is TGTGCCAGCAGTGTAATATTCCGGGACACCATCTTTTCTTTC. This codes for CASSVIFRDTIFSF.

The chain uses TRBV9 and TRBJ1-2, with 7 bases that match TRBD1. V trimming: 4 bases; J trimming: 1 base; junction bases outside the gene matches: 13. The CDR3 is 17 residues long. Germline V CDR1 and CDR2: SGDLS, YYNGEE. CDR3 loop: CASSPDSQGGLNYGYTF. CDR3 coding DNA: TGTGCCAGCAGCCCGGACAGCCAGGGGGGACTTAACTATGGCTACACCTTC.

The V gene is TRBV28, the J gene TRBJ1-1; D is uncertain. The CDR3 runs 15 residues. Trimming took 2 bases from V and 0 from J, leaving 10 bases between them. CDR1 is MDHEN, CDR2 SYDVKM, per germline. The CDR3 DNA reads TGTGCCAGCAGTTTAGTCAGGAACATGAACACTGAAGCTTTCTTT. This codes for CASSLVRNMNTEAFF.

The chain combines TRBV4-1 with TRBJ1-2; 7 bases match TRBD1. The CDR3 totals 16 residues. The germline CDR1 and CDR2 sequences are MGHRA and YSYEKL. Trimming removed 1 base from V and 4 bases from J; junction bases left unmatched: 9. The CDR3 is CASSQGQTGMFYGYTF. The DNA for the CDR3 is TGCGCCAGCAGCCAAGGACAGACAGGGATGTTCTATGGCTACACCTTC.

The chain is built from TRBV7-3 and TRBJ2-3; D not resolved. Trimming removed 4 bases from V and 1 base from J, with 6 bases in between. In germline, CDR1 is SGHTA, CDR2 FQGTGA. This CDR3 has 13 residues. For the CDR3, the DNA is TGTGCCAGCAGCTCAACCCGCACAGATACGCAGTATTTT. This translates into CASSSTRTDTQYF.